Listed below are T cell receptor beta chains from one sample, sequenced in a study of T cells in Graves' hyperthyroidism and ophthalmopathy. TCRdb reprocessed the multiplex PCR reads with MiXCR, giving one entry per CDR3 protein. The repertoire holds more than 75,000 distinct CDR3 sequences, with about half as singletons. The sample taken for sequencing was blood. These receptors were obtained from a woman in her forties with Graves' hyperthyroidism. Each CDR3 is given with its conserved first and last residue. D genes are given only for firm matches. The size of a clone is reported for some rows only, either as once, few or many, or as a class for expanded clones.

cdr3_nt cdr3_aa cdr3_length v_call clone_size j_call d_call
TGTGCCAGCAGCTATGCCGAGCGGGAGAGCAATCAGCCCCAGCATTTT CASSYAERESNQPQHF 16 TRBV6-6 many TRBJ1-5 NA
TGTGCCAGCATTGGGACAGGGTCAGGCAGAGCCTACGAGCAGTACTTC CASIGTGSGRAYEQYF 16 TRBV7-8 few TRBJ2-7 TRBD1
TGCAGTGCTCAGCTGACTGGCTACGAGCAGTACTTC CSAQLTGYEQYF 12 TRBV20-1 many TRBJ2-7 NA
TGCAGTGCTCCCCGAAGCGGGAGGGAGCAGTACTTC CSAPRSGREQYF 12 TRBV20-1 many TRBJ2-7 TRBD2
TGTGCCAGCAGTGGAACCGGGACTAGCGGTTTTGGCGCCTACGAGCAGTACTTC CASSGTGTSGFGAYEQYF 18 TRBV27 NA TRBJ2-7 TRBD2
TGTGCCATCAGATCCGGGACGGCGAGCTCTGGAAACACCATATATTTT CAIRSGTASSGNTIYF 16 TRBV10-3 many TRBJ1-3 NA
TGTGCCAGCAGCTCGGGACAGTCCCGGGTGTCCCAGTACTTC CASSSGQSRVSQYF 14 TRBV7-8 NA TRBJ2-5 TRBD1
TGCAGTGCCCGGGACGAGATTCAAGAGACCCAGTACTTC CSARDEIQETQYF 13 TRBV20-1 NA TRBJ2-5 NA
TGTGCCAGCAGCTTAGACGGGAGTAGAGAGCAGTACTTC CASSLDGSREQYF 13 TRBV7-2 NA TRBJ2-7 NA
TGTGCCTGGAGTGTATCAGGGGCGAACACTGAAGCTTTCTTT CAWSVSGANTEAFF 14 TRBV25-1 NA TRBJ1-1 NA
TGTGCCAGCAGCTTAGGGGCTAGCGGGAGCAACGAGCAGTACTTC CASSLGASGSNEQYF 15 TRBV7-6 NA TRBJ2-7 TRBD2
TGCAGTGCCCACCGCCGGGACAGGGTGGCTTTCTTT CSAHRRDRVAFF 12 TRBV20-1 NA TRBJ1-1 TRBD1
TGCAGCGTACAGGGGGCCTACGAGCATTTT CSVQGAYEHF 10 TRBV29-1 few TRBJ1-5 TRBD1
TGCAGCGTTGCGGACAGGGGTGGGTCACCCCTCCACTTT CSVADRGGSPLHF 13 TRBV29-1 medium-sized TRBJ1-6 TRBD1
TGTGCCAGCAGAAACAGGGGGCTGGCCGGGGAGCTGTTTTTT CASRNRGLAGELFF 14 TRBV2 NA TRBJ2-2 TRBD1
TGTGCCAGCAGCTTAGCGAGCGGGAACACCGGGGAGCTGTTTTTT CASSLASGNTGELFF 15 TRBV7-2 many TRBJ2-2 NA
TGCGGTGCAACCTCAGGACTAGCGGGAGGGCGGGGACTATACTACGAGCAGTACTTC CGATSGLAGGRGLYYEQYF 19 TRBV20-1 NA TRBJ2-7 TRBD2
TGTGCCAGCAGCCCTATCCTACAAAGCGCTAACTATGGCTACACCTTC CASSPILQSANYGYTF 16 TRBV7-2 many TRBJ1-2 NA
TGTGCCAGTAGTATGAGGGAGGTCTATGGCTACACCTTC CASSMREVYGYTF 13 TRBV19 NA TRBJ1-2 NA
TGTGCCAGTAAGTCCTTTCCCGGGGCAGTCTACGAGCAGTACTTC CASKSFPGAVYEQYF 15 TRBV19 many TRBJ2-7 NA
TGTGCCACCAGCAGAGATGGGTACGAGGACGAGCGGTACTTC CATSRDGYEDERYF 14 TRBV15 NA TRBJ2-7 NA
TGCGCCTGCAGCCCGAACATACGGGTTAACACCGGGGAGCTGCTTTTT CACSPNIRVNTGELLF 16 TRBV5-1 NA TRBJ2-2 NA
TGTGCCAGCAGCTTAGGGATCGAGGGGGAAAAACTGTTTTTT CASSLGIEGEKLFF 14 TRBV7-9 many TRBJ1-4 NA
TGTGCCAGCAGCCGTGCAGGGGGGTATGACACTGAAGCTTTCTTT CASSRAGGYDTEAFF 15 TRBV5-6 many TRBJ1-1 TRBD1